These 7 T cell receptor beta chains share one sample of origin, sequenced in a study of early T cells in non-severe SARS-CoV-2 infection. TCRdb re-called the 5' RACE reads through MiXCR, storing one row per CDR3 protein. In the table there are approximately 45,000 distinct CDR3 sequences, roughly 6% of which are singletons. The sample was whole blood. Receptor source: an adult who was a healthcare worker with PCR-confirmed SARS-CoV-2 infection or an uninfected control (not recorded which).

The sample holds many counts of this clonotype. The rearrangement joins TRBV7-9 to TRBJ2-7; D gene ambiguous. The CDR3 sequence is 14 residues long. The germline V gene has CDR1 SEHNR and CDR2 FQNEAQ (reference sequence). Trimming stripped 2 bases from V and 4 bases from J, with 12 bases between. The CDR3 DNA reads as TGTGCCAGCAGCTTAACCCCGCGCGAATACGAGCAGTACTTC. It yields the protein CASSLTPREYEQYF.

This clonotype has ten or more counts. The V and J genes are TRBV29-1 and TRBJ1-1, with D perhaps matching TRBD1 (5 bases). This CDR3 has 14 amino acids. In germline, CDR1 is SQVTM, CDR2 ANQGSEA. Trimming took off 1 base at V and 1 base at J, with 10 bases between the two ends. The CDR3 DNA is TGCAGCGTTGAAGGGGGGAAAGGGAACACTGAAGCTTTCTTT. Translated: CSVEGGKGNTEAFF.

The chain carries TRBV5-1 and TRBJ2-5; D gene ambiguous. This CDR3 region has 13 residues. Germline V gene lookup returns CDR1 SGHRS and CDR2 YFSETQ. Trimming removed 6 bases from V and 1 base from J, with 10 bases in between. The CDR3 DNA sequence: TGCGCCAGCACCCTGACACTCCAAGAGACCCAGTACTTC. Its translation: CASTLTLQETQYF.

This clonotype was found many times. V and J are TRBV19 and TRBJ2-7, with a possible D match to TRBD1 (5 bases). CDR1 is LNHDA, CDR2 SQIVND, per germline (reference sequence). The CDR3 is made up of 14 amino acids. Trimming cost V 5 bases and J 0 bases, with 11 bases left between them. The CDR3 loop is CASSVGEVSYEQYF. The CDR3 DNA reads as TGTGCCAGTAGTGTAGGGGAAGTCTCCTACGAGCAGTACTTC.

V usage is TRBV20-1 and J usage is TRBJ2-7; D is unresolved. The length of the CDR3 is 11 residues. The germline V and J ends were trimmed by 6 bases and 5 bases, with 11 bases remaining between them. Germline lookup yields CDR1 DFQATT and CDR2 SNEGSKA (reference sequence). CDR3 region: CSAPLVDEQYF. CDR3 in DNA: TGCAGTGCCCCCCTGGTCGACGAGCAGTACTTC.

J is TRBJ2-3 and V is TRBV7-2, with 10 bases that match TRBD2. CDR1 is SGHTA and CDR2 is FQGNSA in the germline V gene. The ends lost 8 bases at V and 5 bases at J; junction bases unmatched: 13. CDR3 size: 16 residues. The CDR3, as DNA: TGTGCCAGCTCCCTGATCCCCAGCGGGGGGGAAGATACGCAGTATTTT. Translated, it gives CASSLIPSGGEDTQYF. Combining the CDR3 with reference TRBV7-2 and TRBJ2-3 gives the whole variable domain GAGVSQSPSNKVTEKGKDVELRCDPISGHTALYWYRQSLGQGLEFLIYFQGNSAPDKSGLPSDRFSAERTGGSVSTLTIQRTQQEDSAVYLCASSLIPSGGEDTQYFGPGTRLTVL.

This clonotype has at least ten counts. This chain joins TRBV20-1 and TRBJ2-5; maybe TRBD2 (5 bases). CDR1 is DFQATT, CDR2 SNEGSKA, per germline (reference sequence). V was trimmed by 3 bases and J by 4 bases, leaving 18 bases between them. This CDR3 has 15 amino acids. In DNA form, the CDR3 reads TGCAGTGCTAGCCAGGCTACCGGGGTAGGAGAGACCCAGTACTTC. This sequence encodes CSASQATGVGETQYF.